These 8 T cell receptor beta chains were all obtained from the same sample, sequenced in a study of T cells in Graves' hyperthyroidism and ophthalmopathy. Amplification of TCR beta CDR3 regions used RNA as the template. The HTBI primer set drove a first-round RT-PCR of the TCR CDR3. TCRdb independently ran MiXCR on the multiplex PCR reads; one entry per CDR3 protein. The profile shows some 400,000 distinct CDR3 sequences, approximately 15% of them singletons. The source material was blood. The receptor set was obtained from a woman aged 55-69 years with Graves' hyperthyroidism.

V is TRBV7-6 and J is TRBJ2-7; 8 bases map to TRBD2. V lost 1 base to trimming and J lost 6 bases; unmatched junction nucleotides: 14. This CDR3 contains 17 residues. CDR1 is SGHVS, CDR2 FNYEAQ, per germline. DNA for the CDR3: TGTGCCAGCAGCTTAGAGACTAGCGTCACTGGCGGGGGCGAGCAGTACTTC. Translating it yields CASSLETSVTGGGEQYF.

The genes are TRBV6-5 and TRBJ2-7, with TRBD2 identical over 7 bases. The CDR3 contains 14 residues. Germline values: CDR1 MNHEY, CDR2 SVGAGI. Trimming at V came to 3 bases and at J to 5 bases, leaving 7 bases not matched to a gene. As DNA, the CDR3 is TGTGCCAGCAGTTATGCCGGGAGGAGTCACGAGCAGTACTTC. Translating gives CASSYAGRSHEQYF.

This clonotype was seen repeatedly, ten times or more. V gene TRBV19 combines with J gene TRBJ1-1; D not certain. Germline loops: CDR1 LNHDA, CDR2 SQIVND (reference sequence). Deletions cut 4 bases from V and 2 bases from J, with 17 bases between. The CDR3 extends over 16 amino acids. The DNA of the CDR3 is TGTGCCAGTAGTACGGTGGGGAATACGCTCAACACTGAAGCTTTCTTT. It encodes CASSTVGNTLNTEAFF.

This chain uses TRBV6-1 with TRBJ1-3; unclear D gene. The CDR3 covers 14 residues. Trimming removed 6 bases at V and 3 bases at J, with 12 bases between. Per germline, CDR1 MNHNS and CDR2 SASEGT. The CDR3 nucleotides read TGTGCCAGCAGCAGTCTGGGGAGTGGAAACACCATATATTTT. The encoded protein is CASSSLGSGNTIYF.

V gene TRBV19 combines with J gene TRBJ2-2, with D hard to call. Between the trimmed V and J ends, which lost 6 bases and 1 base, there was a span of 12 bases. Germline assignment: CDR1 LNHDA and CDR2 SQIVND (reference sequence). This CDR3 is built from 15 residues. CDR3 DNA: TGTGCCAGTAGCACATTACAGAGGAACACCGGGGAGCTGTTTTTT. Residues: CASSTLQRNTGELFF.

The chain recombines TRBV7-9 with TRBJ1-3; TRBD1 matches 7 bases. The trim removed 4 bases at V and 4 bases at J, leaving 7 bases unmatched. There are 15 residues in the CDR3. Germline V gene data show CDR1 as SEHNR and CDR2 as FQNEAQ (reference sequence). CDR3 nucleotide sequence: TGTGCCAGCAGCTCCGCCATGGACAGGGGAAACACCATATATTTT. Encoded protein: CASSSAMDRGNTIYF. The full variable domain, rest sourced from reference TRBV7-9 and TRBJ1-3, is DTGVSQNPRHKITKRGQNVTFRCDPISEHNRLYWYRQTLGQGPEFLTYFQNEAQLEKSRLLSDRFSAERPKGSFSTLEIQRTEQGDSAMYLCASSSAMDRGNTIYFGEGSWLTVV.

This clonotype was recorded at least ten times. V gene TRBV18 combines with J gene TRBJ2-2, with D uncertain. V lost 2 bases and J lost 5, with 3 bases in between. In germline, CDR1 is KGHSH, CDR2 LQKENI. This CDR3 has 12 residues. CDR3 in DNA: TGTGCCAGCTCACCAGGGACCGGGGAGCTGTTTTTT. This encodes CASSPGTGELFF.

The chain recombines TRBV27 with TRBJ2-5, with D perhaps being TRBD1 or TRBD2 (5 bases each). The CDR3 is 13 residues long. V was shortened by 5 bases and J by 9 bases, with 16 bases between the two germline ends. Looked up from germline, CDR1 is MNHEY and CDR2 is SMNVEV (reference sequence). The CDR3 loop reads CASSQDLVGAQYF. The CDR3 DNA reads as TGTGCCAGCAGTCAGGACCTGGTGGGGGCCCAGTACTTC.